Shown below are 26 T cell receptor beta chains from a single sample sequenced in a study of cytomegalovirus exposure and HLA in healthy donors. The PCR was carried out with 60 Vbeta primers and 13 Jbeta primers. Sequencing used immunoSEQ multiplex PCR; TCRdb keeps in-frame clones, though not all of them. The sample consists of 100,000 to 150,000 clones, roughly 74% of them appearing once. The sample comprised PBMCs. The receptors originated from a woman between 50 and 59 years old in good health and CMV-seropositive.

This clone has more than one count but fewer than ten. The chain carries TRBV6-5 and TRBJ1-3; tentative D call: TRBD1 (6 bases). This CDR3 spans 15 amino acids. The germline V and J ends were trimmed by 5 bases and 0 bases, with 11 bases remaining between them. Germline V gene lookup returns CDR1 MNHEY and CDR2 SVGAGI. This CDR3 is CASSARGGSGNTIYF. Here the CDR3 DNA reads TGTGCCAGCAGTGCAAGAGGGGGCTCTGGAAACACCATATATTTT.

The gene calls are TRBV7-6 and TRBJ2-2; a weak D match, TRBD1 (6 bases). Germline loops: CDR1 SGHVS, CDR2 FNYEAQ. V was clipped by 2 bases and J by 5 bases, with 15 bases between them. The CDR3 contains 16 residues. The CDR3 DNA reads as TGTGCCAGCAGCTTAACGTCAGGGGTTAGGACCGGGGAGCTGTTTTTT. Amino acid sequence: CASSLTSGVRTGELFF.

Here the CDR3 reads CAGPRGSNQPQHF. In DNA form, the CDR3 reads TGTGCCGGTCCCAGGGGGAGCAATCAGCCCCAGCATTTT. The gene calls are TRBV6-5 and TRBJ1-5; 7 bases agree with TRBD1. J gave up 1 base and V 11 bases, and 5 bases lay outside the gene matches. The CDR3 length is 13 residues. CDR1 MNHEY and CDR2 SVGAGI come from the germline V gene.

The chain uses TRBV14 and TRBJ1-2; no definite D call. Germline V gives CDR1 SGHDN, CDR2 FVKESK. The CDR3 covers 13 residues. The V end lost 5 bases, the J end lost 4 bases, and 11 bases lay between the germline ends. CDR3: CASSIITSYGYTF. The CDR3 nucleotides read TGTGCCAGCAGCATCATCACTTCCTATGGCTACACCTTC.

This clone was seen more than once but under ten times. This sequence joins TRBV5-1 and TRBJ1-1; D is ambiguous. Germline CDR1 is SGHRS and CDR2 is YFSETQ. With 3 bases removed from V and 8 bases from J, the gap between germline ends came to 11 bases. CDR3 length: 12 amino acids. In DNA form, the CDR3 reads TGCGCCAGCAGCTACGACGGGAAAGAAGCTTTCTTT. It translates to CASSYDGKEAFF.

V usage is TRBV4-3 and J usage is TRBJ1-4; TRBD1 is a possible D gene (6 bases). The V and J ends lost 1 base and 8 bases respectively, with 17 bases between them. Germline V gene data show CDR1 as LGHNA and CDR2 as YSLEER. The CDR3 spans 16 residues. CDR3 region: CASSQGSNREGEKLFF. The DNA of the CDR3 is TGCGCCAGCAGCCAAGGCAGCAACAGGGAAGGGGAAAAACTGTTTTTT.

The chain combines TRBV5-6 with TRBJ1-6, with 8 bases identical to TRBD1. With 0 bases clipped from V and 2 bases from J, the junction kept 10 bases outside the gene matches. The CDR3 is made up of 19 amino acids. Per the germline V gene, CDR1 is SGHDT and CDR2 is YYEEEE. CDR3 in DNA: TGTGCCAGCAGCTTGGAAGAAGCAGGGGGCCTGACCTATAATTCACCCCTCCACTTT. It yields the protein CASSLEEAGGLTYNSPLHF.

The chain is built from TRBV6-1 and TRBJ1-3; 8 bases match TRBD1. V lost 4 bases and J lost 2; bases outside the gene matches: 10. This CDR3 comprises 17 residues. Per the germline V gene, CDR1 is MNHNS and CDR2 is SASEGT. CDR3 DNA: TGTGCCAGCAGTGCCCGGACAGGGAGTTTTACTGGAAACACCATATATTTT. Its protein is CASSARTGSFTGNTIYF.

The rearrangement links TRBV5-1 to TRBJ1-2; the D is unclear. Germline CDR1 SGHRS, CDR2 YFSETQ. This CDR3 has 13 residues. Trimming removed 0 bases at V and 5 bases at J, with 8 bases between. CDR3 protein: CASSLGEVYGYTF. The CDR3 region has the DNA TGCGCCAGCAGCTTGGGAGAGGTGTATGGCTACACCTTC.

The V call is TRBV30, the J call TRBJ1-6, with TRBD1 matching over 7 bases. CDR3 length: 13 residues. The ends lost 7 bases at V and 5 bases at J; junction bases unmatched: 5. The germline CDR1 and CDR2 sequences are GTSNPN and SVGIG (reference sequence). This chain's CDR3 is CASGQADNSPLHF. The CDR3 nucleotides read TGTGCCTCCGGACAGGCAGATAATTCACCCCTCCACTTT.

This sequence joins TRBV5-6 and TRBJ2-3, with D unresolved. Germline lookup yields CDR1 SGHDT and CDR2 YYEEEE. V was trimmed by 4 bases and J by 3 bases, leaving 6 bases between them. CDR3 length: 12 residues. The CDR3 nucleotides read TGTGCCAGCAGCCCCGGGACAGATACGCAGTATTTT. Its protein product is CASSPGTDTQYF.

The V gene is TRBV7-9, the J gene TRBJ1-1; no reliable D call. Germline values: CDR1 SEHNR, CDR2 FQNEAQ (reference sequence). The CDR3 consists of 14 residues. V gave up 2 bases and J gave up 2 bases, with 9 bases separating them. CDR3 DNA sequence: TGTGCCAGCAGCTTACGGGGTCGAAACACTGAAGCTTTCTTT. It is translated as CASSLRGRNTEAFF.

The V call is TRBV7-8, the J call TRBJ1-2, with D uncertain. Trimming removed 5 bases at V and 5 bases at J, with 18 bases between. The CDR3 spans 15 residues. The germline V gene encodes CDR1 SGHVS and CDR2 FQNEAQ. The CDR3 protein is CASSLKYRDTYGYTF. CDR3 nucleotides: TGTGCCAGCAGCCTAAAATATCGGGATACGTATGGCTACACCTTC.

The CDR3 region has the DNA TGTGCCAGCAGTCAGGGGCCCTACGAGCAGTACTTC. Residues: CASSQGPYEQYF. This chain connects TRBV2 to TRBJ2-7; D might be TRBD1 (6 bases). The germline V gene encodes CDR1 SNHLY and CDR2 FYNNEI. Trimming cost V 5 bases and J 2 bases, with 7 bases left between them. CDR3 length equals 12 residues.

This chain uses TRBV7-2 with TRBJ2-5; 8 positions agree with TRBD2. The V gene's germline CDR1 is SGHTA and CDR2 FQGNSA. This CDR3 has 16 residues. With 4 bases clipped from V and 4 bases from J, the junction kept 11 bases outside the gene matches. The CDR3 protein is CASSSLATGGGETQYF. The CDR3 region has the DNA TGTGCCAGCAGCTCCCTAGCTACGGGGGGGGGAGAGACCCAGTACTTC. Using reference TRBV7-2 and TRBJ2-5 for the parts outside the CDR3, the full variable domain is GAGVSQSPSNKVTEKGKDVELRCDPISGHTALYWYRQSLGQGLEFLIYFQGNSAPDKSGLPSDRFSAERTGGSVSTLTIQRTQQEDSAVYLCASSSLATGGGETQYFGPGTRLLVL.

The table lists this clone with a count of one. This rearrangement joins TRBV2 to TRBJ1-2; 7 bases line up with TRBD1. CDR1 and CDR2 from the germline V gene are SNHLY and FYNNEI. V was pared by 7 bases and J by 8 bases, with 7 bases of the junction left unmatched. This CDR3 has 12 residues. CDR3 coding DNA: TGTGCCAGCAACGGAGGGGGCGGGGGCTACACCTTC. Its protein product is CASNGGGGGYTF.

V gene TRBV10-3 combines with J gene TRBJ2-7, with a possible D match to TRBD2 (9 bases). V lost 5 bases to trimming and J lost 5 bases, with 22 bases between them. In germline, CDR1 is ENHRY, CDR2 SYGVKD. This CDR3 contains 16 residues. This CDR3 reads CAISFSQGASGNEQYF. As DNA, the CDR3 is TGTGCCATCAGTTTTTCCCAGGGGGCTAGCGGGAACGAGCAGTACTTC.

CDR3 loop: CASSSDRGRAFF. The CDR3 bases are TGCGCCAGCAGCTCCGACAGGGGGCGAGCTTTCTTT. The V call is TRBV5-1, the J call TRBJ1-1; TRBD1 aligns across 10 bases. The CDR3 has 12 amino acids. The ends lost 3 bases at V and 10 bases at J; junction bases unmatched: 3. The germline V gene has CDR1 SGHRS and CDR2 YFSETQ.

There are a few counts of this clone. The DNA of the CDR3 is TGTGCCAGCAGCACCCCAGGGGACAGCTATGGCTACACCTTC. Translation gives CASSTPGDSYGYTF. The chain links TRBV7-2 to TRBJ1-2; TRBD1 matches at 7 bases. V was clipped by 5 bases and J by 4 bases; unmatched bases: 7. The CDR3 length is 14 residues. Germline assignment: CDR1 SGHTA and CDR2 FQGNSA.

The rearrangement uses TRBV7-9 and TRBJ2-3; no firm D call. V gave up 0 bases and J gave up 2 bases, with 15 bases separating them. This CDR3 is built from 17 residues. The V gene's germline CDR1 is SEHNR and CDR2 FQNEAQ (reference sequence). This CDR3 is CASSLAPRRLDTDTQYF. Written as DNA, the CDR3 is TGTGCCAGCAGCTTAGCGCCTCGCCGACTCGACACAGATACGCAGTATTTT.

V gene TRBV5-1 combines with J gene TRBJ2-5; 8 bases map to TRBD2. After removal of 4 bases from V and 5 bases from J, the junction contained 10 bases not matched to a gene. Germline-derived CDR1 and CDR2 are SGHRS and YFSETQ. This CDR3 contains 15 residues. The chain's CDR3 is CASSEYSGIRETQYF. The CDR3 nucleotides are TGCGCCAGCAGCGAATATAGCGGGATCCGGGAGACCCAGTACTTC.

This chain uses TRBV7-9 with TRBJ2-3; 10 positions match TRBD2. V was pared by 3 bases and J by 4 bases, with 7 bases of the junction left unmatched. The germline gives CDR1 SEHNR, CDR2 FQNEAQ (reference sequence). This CDR3 is built from 16 residues. This CDR3 reads CASSFHQRGGSDTQYF. CDR3 coding DNA: TGTGCCAGCAGCTTTCACCAGCGGGGGGGCTCAGATACGCAGTATTTT.

The chain is built from TRBV7-9 and TRBJ2-1; TRBD2 agrees at 11 bases. There are 15 residues in the CDR3. CDR1 is SEHNR, CDR2 FQNEAQ, per germline (reference sequence). Germline trimming cut 5 bases from V and 9 bases from J; bases unmatched to any gene: 9. This chain's CDR3 is CASSPTGTSGGEQFF. CDR3 sequence (DNA): TGTGCCAGCAGCCCTACCGGGACTAGCGGCGGTGAGCAGTTCTTC.

The J gene is TRBJ1-1, the V gene TRBV7-6; no definite D call. The germline V gene encodes CDR1 SGHVS and CDR2 FNYEAQ. This CDR3 has 13 amino acids. Trimming stripped 2 bases from V and 1 base from J, with 5 bases between. The CDR3 bases are TGTGCCAGCAGCTTACGGGGGAACACTGAAGCTTTCTTT. Its translation: CASSLRGNTEAFF.

The chain couples TRBV10-3 to TRBJ1-5, with a possible D match to TRBD1 (6 bases). Germline V gene data show CDR1 as ENHRY and CDR2 as SYGVKD. The V and J ends lost 11 bases and 5 bases respectively, with 16 bases between them. CDR3 length: 13 amino acids. CDR3 coding DNA: TGTGCCTCGAGAGGCCGACAGGATCAGCCCCAGCATTTT. It yields the protein CASRGRQDQPQHF.

This sequence joins TRBV6-6 and TRBJ2-3, with D possibly being TRBD2 (6 bases). This CDR3 has 14 residues. Germline-derived CDR1 and CDR2 are MNHNY and SVGAGI (reference sequence). V was pared by 8 bases and J by 2 bases, with 14 bases between. Here the CDR3 reads CASFAGRLTDTQYF. The CDR3 DNA reads TGTGCCAGCTTTGCAGGGAGGCTCACAGATACGCAGTATTTT.